These 18 T cell receptor beta chains were sequenced from one sample in a study of T cells after posttransplantation cyclophosphamide. Libraries were prepared by immunoSEQ multiplex PCR; TCRdb keeps only in-frame clonotypes and omits some of them. There are about 38,000 clones in the sample, none observed a single time. The sequenced sample was PBMCs. All receptors come from a man aged 45-65 years in good health, CMV-negative, and a related stem cell transplant donor.

In this sample, this clone turned up many times. CDR3 bases: TGTGCAAGTCGCCCCGGAGCCCTCCTACTGATGCTTGGAGCAACTAATGAAAAACTGTTTTTT. It is translated as CASRPGALLLMLGATNEKLFF. The rearrangement uses TRBV12-2 and TRBJ1-4. TRBV12-2 is annotated as a pseudogene. The CDR3 is made up of 21 amino acids.

This clone was seen repeatedly, ten times or more. The V call is TRBV5-6, the J call TRBJ2-7; TRBD1 aligns across 9 bases. The germline gives CDR1 SGHDT, CDR2 YYEEEE. The CDR3 spans 15 residues. The V gene end was trimmed by 4 bases and the J gene end by 5 bases; junction bases not matched to a gene: 10. CDR3 nucleotide sequence: TGTGCCAGCAGCCAACCGGGACAGGGAGTTCACGAGCAGTACTTC. Amino acid sequence: CASSQPGQGVHEQYF. Full variable domain (rest looked up from reference TRBV5-6 and TRBJ2-7): DAGVTQSPTHLIKTRGQQVTLRCSPKSGHDTVSWYQQALGQGPQFIFQYYEEEERQRGNFPDRFSGHQFPNYSSELNVNALLLGDSALYLCASSQPGQGVHEQYFGPGTRLTVT.

This clone is judged medium-sized. The rearrangement links TRBV4-1 to TRBJ1-1; no clear D. CDR1 and CDR2 (germline): MGHRA, YSYEKL. Trimming took 0 bases from V and 6 from J, leaving 8 bases between them. The length of the CDR3 is 13 residues. CDR3 nucleotides: TGCGCCAGCAGCCAAGATATCAGTTCTGAAGCTTTCTTT. Its translation: CASSQDISSEAFF.

This clone came up many times. This CDR3 reads CASSGTGYNSPLHF. In DNA, the CDR3 is TGTGCCAGCAGCGGGACAGGGTATAATTCACCCCTCCACTTT. The chain uses TRBV6-6 and TRBJ1-6, with 9 nucleotides matching TRBD1. Germline CDR1 is MNHNY and CDR2 is SVGAGI (reference sequence). The CDR3 is 14 amino acids. V lost 6 bases to trimming and J lost 4 bases; unmatched junction nucleotides: 1.

This clone was seen many times. The chain is built from TRBV2 and TRBJ1-1; D is perhaps TRBD1 (6 bases). Germline loops: CDR1 SNHLY, CDR2 FYNNEI. This CDR3 region has 14 residues. Trimming stripped 6 bases from V and 3 bases from J, with 14 bases between. CDR3 coding DNA: TGTGCCAGCAGCCGAGGGGGGGCCGACACTGAAGCTTTCTTT. Its translation: CASSRGGADTEAFF.

This clone was seen ten or more times. The CDR3 DNA reads as TGTGCCTGGGGACTCCAGGGGGCCCTTGGCTACACCTTC. Protein: CAWGLQGALGYTF. V and J are TRBV30 and TRBJ1-2; 8 nucleotides align to TRBD1. Germline assignment: CDR1 GTSNPN and CDR2 SVGIG (reference sequence). This CDR3 comprises 13 residues. The V and J ends lost 5 bases and 7 bases, in that order; junction bases with no gene match: 9.

At least ten counts were recorded for this clone. V usage is TRBV6-4 and J usage is TRBJ2-3; 10 positions match TRBD1. Germline V lookup: CDR1 MRHNA, CDR2 SNTAGT. Trimming removed 4 bases from V and 2 bases from J; junction bases left unmatched: 3. The CDR3 is made up of 15 amino acids. CDR3 sequence reads: CASSAGTGATDTQYF. In nucleotides, the CDR3 is TGTGCCAGCAGTGCCGGGACAGGGGCCACAGATACGCAGTATTTT.

In this sample, this clone turned up many times. The gene calls are TRBV7-2 and TRBJ2-7; 7 bases align to TRBD1. Germline CDR1 and CDR2: SGHTA and FQGNSA. This CDR3 spans 14 amino acids. V shed 5 bases and J 7 bases; nucleotides not matched to a gene: 11. In nucleotides, the CDR3 is TGTGCCAGCAGCCACGGGACAGCCGAGCGGGAGCAGTACTTC. Protein product: CASSHGTAEREQYF.

The CDR3 here is CASSWGGGSYEQYF. The CDR3 DNA reads TGTGCCAGTAGTTGGGGCGGGGGCTCCTACGAGCAGTACTTC. The chain links TRBV19 to TRBJ2-7; 7 bases map to TRBD2. The length of the CDR3 is 14 residues. Germline V gene sequence: CDR1 LNHDA, CDR2 SQIVND (reference sequence). Trimming cost V 5 bases and J 0 bases; bases outside gene matches: 4.

This clone was seen repeatedly, ten times or more. Other DNA sequences in the sample encode the same CDR3. This rearrangement joins TRBV11-1 to TRBJ2-3; D is perhaps TRBD2 (5 bases). Germline CDR1 and CDR2: SGHAT and FQDESV (reference sequence). This CDR3 comprises 15 residues. Trimming took 1 base from V and 3 from J, leaving 11 bases between them. The CDR3 protein is CASSLDGGRTDTQYF. In DNA, the CDR3 is TGTGCCAGCAGCTTAGATGGAGGTCGTACAGATACGCAGTATTTT.

The chain recombines TRBV27 with TRBJ2-5, with D possibly matching TRBD2 (6 bases). Germline V gene sequence: CDR1 MNHEY, CDR2 SMNVEV (reference sequence). The V end was cut by 2 bases, the J end by 0 bases, with 13 bases between. CDR3 size: 16 residues. CDR3 sequence reads: CASSLRAGLYQETQYF. The CDR3, as DNA: TGTGCCAGCAGTTTACGGGCGGGACTGTACCAAGAGACCCAGTACTTC.

This clone was detected many times. This rearrangement joins TRBV5-1 to TRBJ2-7; a weak D match, TRBD2 (7 bases). Looked up from germline, CDR1 is SGHRS and CDR2 is YFSETQ. V was clipped by 0 bases and J by 0 bases, with 10 bases between them. The length of the CDR3 is 15 residues. The CDR3 spells CASSLAGGLSYEQYF. CDR3 DNA sequence: TGCGCCAGCAGCTTGGCGGGGGGCCTCTCCTACGAGCAGTACTTC.

This clone was observed at least ten times. The DNA for the CDR3 is TGTGCCAGTAGCGAAAGTGGCCAGACTAATCAGCCCCAGCATTTT. This codes for CASSESGQTNQPQHF. The chain combines TRBV19 with TRBJ1-5; D call uncertain. CDR1 LNHDA and CDR2 SQIVND come from the germline V gene (reference sequence). V lost 6 bases and J 4 bases, leaving 16 bases between the germline ends. The CDR3 contains 15 residues. Using reference TRBV19 and TRBJ1-5 for the parts outside the CDR3, the full variable domain is DGGITQSPKYLFRKEGQNVTLSCEQNLNHDAMYWYRQDPGQGLRLIYYSQIVNDFQKGDIAEGYSVSREKKESFPLTVTSAQKNPTAFYLCASSESGQTNQPQHFGDGTRLSIL.

This clone was observed many times. This chain links TRBV15 with TRBJ2-7, with D hard to call. Trimming took 1 base from V and 1 from J, leaving 14 bases between them. Germline values: CDR1 LNHNV, CDR2 YYDKDF (reference sequence). The CDR3 is 16 residues long. Here the CDR3 reads CATSRGLGSGSYEQYF. CDR3 DNA: TGTGCCACCAGCAGAGGGTTAGGATCAGGATCCTACGAGCAGTACTTC.

The rearrangement joins TRBV10-3 to TRBJ2-1; 8 bases map to TRBD1. With V trimmed by 10 bases and J by 5 bases, 7 bases remained unmatched. This CDR3 is 13 amino acids long. Looked up from germline, CDR1 is ENHRY and CDR2 is SYGVKD. CDR3 in amino acids: CASLRGRDNEQFF. The CDR3 DNA reads TGTGCCAGCCTCAGGGGGCGGGACAATGAGCAGTTCTTC.

The sample holds a few counts of this clone. CDR3 DNA sequence: TGTGCCAGCGGTAGACAGGGGACCCCCGGGGAGCTGTTTTTT. This gives the protein CASGRQGTPGELFF. The genes are TRBV9 and TRBJ2-2; 8 bases line up with TRBD1. Trimming cost V 7 bases and J 6 bases; bases outside gene matches: 8. The CDR3 extends over 14 amino acids. From germline, CDR1 is SGDLS and CDR2 YYNGEE.

This clone was seen many times. The chain employs TRBV11-2 and TRBJ2-1; a possible D gene is TRBD1 (5 bases). Germline CDR1 reads SGHAT; CDR2 reads FQNNGV. The CDR3 has 15 residues. The V gene lost 6 bases and the J gene lost 0 bases, with 12 bases spanning the gap. The CDR3 loop is CASRRRVYSYNEQFF. The DNA for the CDR3 is TGTGCCAGCAGGCGCAGGGTTTACTCCTACAATGAGCAGTTCTTC.

The sample holds many counts of this clone. V is TRBV5-1 and J is TRBJ2-3, with D tentatively TRBD2 (5 bases). Per germline, CDR1 SGHRS and CDR2 YFSETQ. The V and J ends lost 1 base and 0 bases respectively, with 12 bases between them. CDR3 size: 16 residues. CDR3 sequence: CASSLWASSSTDTQYF. The DNA of the CDR3 is TGCGCCAGCAGCTTGTGGGCTAGCTCGAGCACAGATACGCAGTATTTT.